These T cell receptor beta chains were read from a single sample in a study of blood T cells in healthy people across ages. TCRdb re-derived calls from the 5' RACE reads in MiXCR, one entry per CDR3 protein. The sample carries 550,000 to 600,000 distinct CDR3 sequences, roughly a quarter recorded once. The sample was blood. These receptors were obtained from a woman in her seventies in good health. Both conserved end residues are part of each CDR3. Not all rows give a size; the values are once, few, many and, for expanded clones, a class.

J gene	clone size	V gene	CDR3 protein
TRBJ1-6	NA	TRBV2	CASSDRTGPANSPLHF
TRBJ1-3	few	TRBV18	CASSPRSRLASSGNTIYF
TRBJ2-1	NA	TRBV24-1	CATSDFPGVGSYNEQFF
TRBJ1-2	NA	TRBV13	CATEYTGGDIYGYTF
TRBJ2-5	NA	TRBV12-3/TRBV12-4	CASSSISETQYF
NA	NA	TRBV7-6	CASSLMGQGATYEQYF
TRBJ2-7	NA	TRBV20-1	CSASLAGTYEQYF
TRBJ2-1	few	TRBV3-1	CASSPRRLAAPRGEQFF
TRBJ1-2	few	TRBV10-3	CAISETGSYGYTF
TRBJ1-2	NA	TRBV3-1	CASSPDGGGYGYTF
TRBJ1-2	few	TRBV29-1	CSVDPDGSNYGYTF